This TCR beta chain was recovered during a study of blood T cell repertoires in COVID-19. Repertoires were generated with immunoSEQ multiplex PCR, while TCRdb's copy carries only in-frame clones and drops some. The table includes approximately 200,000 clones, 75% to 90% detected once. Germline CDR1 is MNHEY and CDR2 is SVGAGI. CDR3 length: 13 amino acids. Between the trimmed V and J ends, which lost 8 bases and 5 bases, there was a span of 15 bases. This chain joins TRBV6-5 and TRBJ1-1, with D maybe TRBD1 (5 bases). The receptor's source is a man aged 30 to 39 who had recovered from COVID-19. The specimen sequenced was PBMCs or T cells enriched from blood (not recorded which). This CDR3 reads CASRRGEGTEAFF. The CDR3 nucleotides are TGTGCCAGCCGGAGGGGTGAGGGGACTGAAGCTTTCTTT.